These T cell receptor beta chains were read from a single sample in a study of blood T cell repertoires in COVID-19. The assay was immunoSEQ multiplex PCR, and TCRdb's table has in-frame clones only and misses some. This sample has 180,000 or so clones, with approximately 80% found just once. The source material was PBMCs or T cells enriched from blood (not recorded which). All receptors derive from a man in his sixties who had been exposed to COVID-19. The CDR3 runs from the conserved cysteine through the conserved F or W. The D gene is left open where the match is weak. Rows give clone size only sometimes, using once, few, many, or a class for an expanded clone.

TRBJ1-2 TRBV19 . . CASSVRPTGSPRRGYTF TGTGCCAGTAGTGTTCGGCCTACCGGGAGCCCTCGAAGAGGCTACACCTTC
TRBJ1-3 TRBV30 few . CAWSVTVSYGNTIYF TGTGCCTGGAGTGTTACAGTCTCGTACGGAAACACCATATATTTT
TRBJ2-7 TRBV27 . TRBD1 CASSRAGQGTYEQYF TGTGCCAGCAGCAGGGCGGGACAGGGTACCTACGAGCAGTACTTC
TRBJ2-2 TRBV30 . TRBD1 CAWRLQGASFGELFF TGTGCCTGGAGGTTACAGGGGGCATCTTTCGGGGAGCTGTTTTTT
TRBJ1-4 TRBV18 . TRBD1 CASSQRDSGNEKLFF TGTGCCAGCTCACAACGGGACAGCGGGAATGAAAAACTGTTTTTT
TRBJ2-5 TRBV7-9 . . CASSLDRLPGSWETQYF TGTGCCAGCAGCTTAGACCGCCTGCCAGGCTCGTGGGAGACCCAGTACTTC
TRBJ2-2 TRBV24-1 . . CATSASKPNTGELFF TGTGCCACCAGTGCAAGCAAACCGAACACCGGGGAGCTGTTTTTT
TRBJ1-5 TRBV18 . . CASSPTGNQPQHF TGTGCCAGCTCACCAACTGGCAATCAGCCCCAGCATTTT
TRBJ1-1 TRBV15 . . CATSKYRDPEAFF TGTGCCACCAGCAAATACAGGGATCCTGAAGCTTTCTTT
TRBJ1-5 TRBV10-1 . TRBD1 CASRALPRAGGGQPQHF TGCGCCAGCAGGGCATTACCTCGGGCAGGGGGCGGCCAGCCCCAGCATTTT
TRBJ1-1 TRBV10-2 . . CASAGQKIEAFF TGCGCCAGCGCTGGACAGAAAATTGAAGCTTTCTTT
TRBJ1-1 TRBV19 . . CASSNRPGAEAFF TGTGCCAGTAGTAACAGGCCAGGCGCTGAAGCTTTCTTT
TRBJ1-6 TRBV21-1 . . CASSKVGDRGLEAPLHF TGTGCCAGCAGCAAAGTCGGGGACAGGGGGCTTGAAGCACCCCTCCACTTT
TRBJ2-1 TRBV28 . . CASSLVSPGEQFF TGTGCCAGCAGTTTAGTCTCCCCAGGGGAGCAGTTCTTC
TRBJ1-2 TRBV2 . TRBD1 CASRAPTGNYGYTF TGTGCCAGCAGGGCCCCGACAGGGAACTATGGCTACACCTTC
TRBJ2-1 TRBV10-3 . TRBD2 CAIRAPGGNNEQFF TGTGCCATCAGGGCCCCGGGGGGTAACAATGAGCAGTTCTTC
TRBJ1-1 TRBV7-9 . . CASSFVNTEAFF TGTGCCAGCAGCTTCGTGAACACTGAAGCTTTCTTT
TRBJ1-6 TRBV11-3 . . CASSLVVRQVKGTLHF TGTGCCAGCAGCTTAGTTGTCCGACAGGTAAAAGGAACCCTCCACTTT
TRBJ2-1 TRBV24-1 . TRBD2 CATSDPGTSGDNEQFF TGTGCCACCAGTGACCCCGGGACTAGCGGTGACAATGAGCAGTTCTTC
TRBJ2-1 TRBV19 . . CASSIAAPPADEQFF TGTGCCAGTAGTATTGCAGCGCCACCCGCGGATGAGCAGTTCTTC
TRBJ1-2 TRBV28 . . CAVMESYGYTF TGTGCCGTAATGGAGTCCTATGGCTACACCTTC
TRBJ2-1 TRBV7-9 . TRBD2 CASSLGGLAGVYNEQFF TGTGCCAGCAGCTTAGGAGGGCTAGCGGGAGTCTACAATGAGCAGTTCTTC
TRBJ2-1 TRBV5-1 . . CASSLGQNLYNEQFF TGCGCCAGCAGCTTGGGGCAGAACCTCTACAATGAGCAGTTCTTC
TRBJ2-1 TRBV9 . . CASSASWDQAGYEQFF TGTGCCAGCAGCGCGTCTTGGGACCAAGCGGGCTATGAGCAGTTCTTC
TRBJ2-7 TRBV5-6 many . CASSFSGAHEQYF TGTGCCAGCAGCTTCTCAGGGGCCCACGAGCAGTACTTC
TRBJ2-2 TRBV25-1 . TRBD1 CASRRQGANTGELFF TGTGCCAGCAGAAGACAGGGGGCGAACACCGGGGAGCTGTTTTTT
TRBJ1-1 TRBV11-2 . . CASSLGFLGLNTEAFF TGTGCCAGCAGCTTAGGGTTTCTAGGACTCAACACTGAAGCTTTCTTT
TRBJ1-1 TRBV5-1 few . CASSLAGPTEAFF TGCGCCAGCAGCTTGGCAGGGCCCACTGAAGCTTTCTTT
TRBJ1-2 TRBV28 . . CASSFPGNYGYTF TGTGCCAGCAGTTTCCCAGGGAACTATGGCTACACCTTC
TRBJ2-3 TRBV11-3 once TRBD2 CASNAGVSPDTQYF TGTGCCAGCAACGCGGGAGTGAGCCCAGATACGCAGTATTTT
TRBJ2-5 TRBV7-7 once TRBD2 CASSQGLAGPQETQYF TGTGCCAGCAGCCAAGGACTAGCGGGCCCTCAAGAGACCCAGTACTTC
TRBJ2-1 TRBV19 . . CASSETRVNNEQFF TGTGCCAGTAGCGAGACTAGGGTAAACAATGAGCAGTTCTTC
TRBJ2-7 TRBV9 . . CASSPGRSSYEQYF TGTGCCAGCAGCCCGGGAAGGAGCTCCTACGAGCAGTACTTC
TRBJ1-1 TRBV15 . . CATSRGTVLRTEAFF TGTGCCACCAGCAGAGGTACCGTCCTGAGAACTGAAGCTTTCTTT
TRBJ2-2 TRBV7-8 . . CASSLDYNTGELFF TGTGCCAGCAGCTTAGACTACAACACCGGGGAGCTGTTTTTT
TRBJ2-3 TRBV18 . . CASSRQRTTDTQYF TGTGCCAGCTCACGTCAGCGGACCACAGATACGCAGTATTTT
TRBJ1-6 TRBV7-2 few . CASSQREGSYSPLHF TGTGCCAGCAGCCAGAGGGAGGGCTCCTACTCACCCCTCCACTTT
TRBJ1-2 TRBV29-1 . TRBD1 CSGTQGNYGYTF TGCAGCGGGACACAGGGGAACTATGGCTACACCTTC
TRBJ2-5 TRBV10-3 . TRBD2 CAIGGLDQETQYF TGTGCCATCGGGGGACTAGATCAAGAGACCCAGTACTTC
TRBJ1-2 TRBV28 . . CASSRNRAYGYTF TGTGCCAGCAGTAGGAACAGGGCCTATGGCTACACCTTC
TRBJ2-7 TRBV5-6 few . CASSLGQFYEQYF TGTGCCAGCAGCTTGGGGCAGTTCTACGAGCAGTACTTC
TRBJ1-2 TRBV4-3 . TRBD1 CASSQDTGQGVGDYGYTF TGCGCCAGCAGCCAAGATACGGGACAGGGGGTTGGCGACTATGGCTACACCTTC
TRBJ1-2 TRBV6-5 . . CASGEGPRYGYTF TGTGCCAGCGGGGAGGGCCCTCGGTATGGCTACACCTTC
TRBJ2-7 TRBV27 many TRBD1 CASSLSRTGYEQYF TGTGCCAGCAGTTTATCTCGGACAGGGTACGAGCAGTACTTC
TRBJ2-7 TRBV5-4 . . CASSLDRSYEQYF TGTGCCAGCAGCTTGGACAGGAGCTACGAGCAGTACTTC
TRBJ2-7 TRBV5-4 few . CASSWSSGGEQYF TGTGCCAGCAGCTGGTCCTCCGGTGGCGAGCAGTACTTC
TRBJ2-3 TRBV7-8 once . CASSFDDRVGGDTQYF TGTGCCAGCAGCTTCGACGACAGGGTGGGAGGAGATACGCAGTATTTT
TRBJ1-1 TRBV5-5 . . CASGDYREGFTEAFF TGTGCCAGCGGAGATTACAGGGAAGGGTTCACTGAAGCTTTCTTT
TRBJ2-7 TRBV19 . TRBD2 CASSINGGAAYEQYF TGTGCCAGTAGTATCAACGGGGGGGCGGCCTACGAGCAGTACTTC
TRBJ2-5 TRBV5-1 . TRBD1 CASSRDSDRGETQYF TGCGCCAGCAGCCGCGACTCGGACAGGGGAGAGACCCAGTACTTC
TRBJ1-2 TRBV19 . TRBD1 CASSMDDRGYGYTF TGTGCCAGTAGTATGGACGACAGGGGGTATGGCTACACCTTC
TRBJ2-7 TRBV27 . TRBD1 CASRKGTGTQYEQYF TGTGCCAGCAGAAAAGGGACAGGCACACAATACGAGCAGTACTTC
TRBJ2-7 TRBV15 . . CATSRDHPAGSSSYEQYF TGTGCCACCAGCAGAGATCACCCCGCAGGAAGTAGCTCCTACGAGCAGTACTTC
TRBJ1-1 TRBV30 once . CAWSALKTAVNTEAFF TGTGCCTGGAGTGCCCTAAAAACAGCGGTGAACACTGAAGCTTTCTTT
TRBJ1-2 TRBV29-1 few . CSVDWARDNYGYTF TGCAGCGTTGATTGGGCCAGAGATAACTATGGCTACACCTTC